This T cell receptor beta chain was recovered during a study of blood T cell repertoires in COVID-19. Sequencing was performed with immunoSEQ multiplex PCR; in TCRdb, only in-frame clones are kept and a portion is missing. The sample has about 210,000 clones, around 92% seen once. There are 14 residues in the CDR3. Germline CDR1 reads MNHEY; CDR2 reads SVGAGI. Trimming shortened V by 6 bases and J by 0 bases, and 8 bases separated the two germline ends. The genes are TRBV6-5 and TRBJ1-4; D possibly corresponds to TRBD1 (6 bases). Sequencing input: peripheral blood. The receptor was isolated from a young man with acute or convalescent COVID-19. CDR3 bases: TGTGCCAGCAGCGGACAGCCAACTAATGAAAAACTGTTTTTT. Protein product: CASSGQPTNEKLFF.